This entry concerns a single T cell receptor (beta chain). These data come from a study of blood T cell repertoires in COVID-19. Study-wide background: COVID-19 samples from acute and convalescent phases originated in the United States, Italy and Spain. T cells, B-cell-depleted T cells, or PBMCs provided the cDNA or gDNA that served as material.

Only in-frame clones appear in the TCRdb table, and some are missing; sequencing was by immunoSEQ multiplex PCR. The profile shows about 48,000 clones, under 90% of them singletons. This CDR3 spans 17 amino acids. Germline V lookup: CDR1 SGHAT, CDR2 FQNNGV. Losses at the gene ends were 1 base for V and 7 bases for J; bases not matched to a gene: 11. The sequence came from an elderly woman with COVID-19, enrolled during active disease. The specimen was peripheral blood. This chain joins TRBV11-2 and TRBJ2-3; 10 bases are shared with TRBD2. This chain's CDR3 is CASSLVAASGSGNTQYF. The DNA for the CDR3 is TGTGCCAGCAGCTTAGTAGCGGCTAGCGGGAGTGGAAATACGCAGTATTTT.